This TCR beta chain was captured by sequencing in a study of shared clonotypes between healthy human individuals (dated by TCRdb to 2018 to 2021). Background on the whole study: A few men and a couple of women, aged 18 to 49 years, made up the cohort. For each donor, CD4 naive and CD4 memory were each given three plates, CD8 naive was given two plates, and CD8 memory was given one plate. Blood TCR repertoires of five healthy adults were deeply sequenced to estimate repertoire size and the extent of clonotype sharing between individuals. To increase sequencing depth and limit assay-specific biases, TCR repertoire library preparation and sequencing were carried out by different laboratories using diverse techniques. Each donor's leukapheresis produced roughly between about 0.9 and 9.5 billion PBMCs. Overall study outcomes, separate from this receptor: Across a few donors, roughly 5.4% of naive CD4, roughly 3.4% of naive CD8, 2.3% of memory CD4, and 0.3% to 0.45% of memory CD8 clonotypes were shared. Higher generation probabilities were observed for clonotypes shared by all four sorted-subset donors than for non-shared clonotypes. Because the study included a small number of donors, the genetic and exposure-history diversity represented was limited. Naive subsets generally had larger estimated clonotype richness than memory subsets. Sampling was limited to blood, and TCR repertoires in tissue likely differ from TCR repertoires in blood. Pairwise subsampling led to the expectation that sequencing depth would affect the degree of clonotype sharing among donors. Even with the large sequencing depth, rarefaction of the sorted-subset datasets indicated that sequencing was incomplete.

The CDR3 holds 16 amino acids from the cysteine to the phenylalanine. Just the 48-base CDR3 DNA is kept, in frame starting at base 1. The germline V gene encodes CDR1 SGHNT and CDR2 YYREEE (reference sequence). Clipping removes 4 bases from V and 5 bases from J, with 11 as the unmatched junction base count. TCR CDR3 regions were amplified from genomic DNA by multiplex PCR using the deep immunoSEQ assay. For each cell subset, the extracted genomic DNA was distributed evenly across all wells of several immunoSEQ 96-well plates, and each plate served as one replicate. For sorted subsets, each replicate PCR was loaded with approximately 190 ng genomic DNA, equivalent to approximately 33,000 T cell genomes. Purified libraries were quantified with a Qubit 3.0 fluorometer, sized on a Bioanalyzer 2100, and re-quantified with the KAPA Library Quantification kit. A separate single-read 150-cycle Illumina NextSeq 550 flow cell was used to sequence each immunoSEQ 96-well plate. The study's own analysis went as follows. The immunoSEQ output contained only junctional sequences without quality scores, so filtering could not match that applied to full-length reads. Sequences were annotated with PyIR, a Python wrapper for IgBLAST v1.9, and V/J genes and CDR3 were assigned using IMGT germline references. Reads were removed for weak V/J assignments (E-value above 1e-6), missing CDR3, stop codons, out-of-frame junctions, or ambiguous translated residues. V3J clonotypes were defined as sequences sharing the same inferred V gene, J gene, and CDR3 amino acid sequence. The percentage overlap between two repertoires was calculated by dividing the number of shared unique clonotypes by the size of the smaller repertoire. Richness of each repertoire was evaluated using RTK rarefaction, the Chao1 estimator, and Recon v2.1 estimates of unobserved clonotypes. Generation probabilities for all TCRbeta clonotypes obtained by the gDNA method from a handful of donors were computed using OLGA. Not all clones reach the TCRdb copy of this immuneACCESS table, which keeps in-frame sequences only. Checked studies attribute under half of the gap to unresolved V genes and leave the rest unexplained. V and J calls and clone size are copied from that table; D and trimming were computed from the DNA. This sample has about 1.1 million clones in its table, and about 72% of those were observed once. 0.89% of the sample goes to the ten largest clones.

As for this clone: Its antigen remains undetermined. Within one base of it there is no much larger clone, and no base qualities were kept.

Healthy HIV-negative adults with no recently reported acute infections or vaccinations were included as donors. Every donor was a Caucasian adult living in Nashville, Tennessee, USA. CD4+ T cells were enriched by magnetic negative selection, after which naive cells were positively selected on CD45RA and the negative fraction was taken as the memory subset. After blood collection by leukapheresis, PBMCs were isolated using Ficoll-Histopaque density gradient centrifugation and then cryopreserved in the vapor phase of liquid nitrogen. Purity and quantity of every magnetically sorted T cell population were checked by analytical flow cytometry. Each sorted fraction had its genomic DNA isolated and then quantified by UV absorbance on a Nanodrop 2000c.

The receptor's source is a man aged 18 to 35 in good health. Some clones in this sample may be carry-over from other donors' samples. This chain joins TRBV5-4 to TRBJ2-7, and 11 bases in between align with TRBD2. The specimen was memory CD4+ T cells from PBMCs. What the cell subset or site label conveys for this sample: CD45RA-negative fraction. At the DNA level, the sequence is TGTGCCAGCAGCCAAATAGCGGGAGGGCCTTTGGACGAGCAGTACTTC. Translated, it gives CASSQIAGGPLDEQYF.